What follows describes a single T cell receptor beta chain. Its target is not known. Sequencing was performed with immunoSEQ multiplex PCR; in TCRdb, only in-frame clones are kept and a portion is missing. The profile shows 60,000 to 65,000 clones, less than 95% of them singletons. These data originate in a study of OX40 agonist ivuxolimab in advanced cancers. Overall study: Those enrolled were 80% to 85% male, with a mean age of about 60 years and ages from roughly 20 to 85. Notes on the study in general: Both CD4+ and CD8+ T cell populations in blood had undergone clonal expansion by week 6 at 0.1 to 3.0 mg/kg. The investigators did not determine what antigen specificity the expanded peripheral T cells had.

The CDR3 runs 15 residues. Germline V gives CDR1 SGHRS, CDR2 YFSETQ. Trimming took 4 bases from V and 0 from J, leaving 11 bases between them. The material was CD4+ or CD8+ T cells sorted from blood, obtained in a trial of the OX40 agonist ivuxolimab. The J gene is TRBJ1-3, the V gene TRBV5-1, with D unresolved. The clonotype originates from an adult with an advanced solid tumor such as melanoma, head and neck, liver or kidney cancer. DNA for the CDR3: TGCGCCAGCAGCCCGGAGGCCGGCTCTGGAAACACCATATATTTT. Its protein product is CASSPEAGSGNTIYF.